This TCR beta chain was identified during a study of vaccination effects on CD4 cells after COVID-19. Study-level background: After the second dose, samples were taken at median day 72.

With respect to this clone: Its antigen is still unknown.

A 10-day culture period preceded the isolation of CD4+ T cells. Of the BNT162b2 and mRNA-1273 vaccines, participants received two doses of one or the other. A half-medium replacement with IL-2 medium was carried out on days 3 and 7. Assay used: immunoSEQ multiplex PCR; TCRdb lists only in-frame clones, some missing. In the table there are about 73,000 clones, about 73% of which are singletons. Broader study findings: At late timepoints after vaccination, vaccine- and infection-induced clones shrank markedly. Cross-reactivity with common cold coronaviruses was shown by only 1 of 255 vaccine-induced clones in healthy vaccinees.

This receptor was obtained from a human donor who received a COVID-19 vaccine. Sequencing used CD4+ T cells from PBMCs cultured without peptide, obtained after COVID-19 vaccination.

CDR3 nucleotides: TGTGCCAGTAGTATAGGTGGGGGGACCGGGGAGCTGTTTTTT. It specifies CASSIGGGTGELFF. The gene calls are TRBV19 and TRBJ2-2, with D possibly matching TRBD2 (6 bases). The CDR3 has 14 amino acids. Between the trimmed V and J ends, which lost 1 base and 5 bases, there was a span of 8 bases. Germline V gene data show CDR1 as LNHDA and CDR2 as SQIVND (reference sequence).